The TCR beta chain under discussion was sequenced for a study of OX40 agonist ivuxolimab in advanced cancers. On the study more broadly: Past anti-PD-1, anti-PD-L1 or anti-CTLA-4 therapy was accepted, and 40% to 50% had received some.

The germline V and J ends were trimmed by 3 bases and 4 bases, with 13 bases remaining between them. The CDR3 spans 15 residues. CDR1 and CDR2 from the germline V gene are ENHRY and SYGVKD. Measured with immunoSEQ multiplex PCR; TCRdb has only the in-frame clones, and not every one. Of more than 25,000 clones in the sample, roughly 86% were seen once. This receptor was obtained from an adult with an advanced solid tumor such as melanoma, head and neck, liver or kidney cancer. The source was CD4+ or CD8+ T cells sorted from blood, collected in a trial of the OX40 agonist ivuxolimab. The chain carries TRBV10-3 and TRBJ1-5, with D unclear. The CDR3 spells CAISDGRQGNQPQHF. CDR3 nucleotides: TGTGCCATCAGTGACGGACGACAAGGGAATCAGCCCCAGCATTTT.